These T cell receptor beta chains were read from a single sample in a study of cytomegalovirus exposure and HLA in healthy donors. The protocol was immunoSEQ multiplex PCR, while the TCRdb copy is restricted to in-frame clones and leaves out a portion. The sample lists approximately 200,000 clones, roughly 83% occurring once. Sequenced material: PBMCs. Every receptor here comes from a boy under 18 in good health and CMV-seronegative. Each CDR3 is given with its conserved first and last residue. The D gene is left open where the match is weak. The size field is filled for only some rows; it gives once, few, many or a size class.

V: TRBV2; size: NA; D: NA; J: TRBJ2-1; DNA: TGTGCCAGCAAAGTGCCAGGGGCTTACAATGAGCAGTTCTTC; CDR3: CASKVPGAYNEQFF
V: TRBV9; size: NA; D: TRBD2; J: TRBJ2-1; DNA: TGTGCCAGCAGCCCGGGACTAGATTACAATGAGCAGTTCTTC; CDR3: CASSPGLDYNEQFF
V: TRBV6-6; size: NA; D: NA; J: TRBJ2-7; DNA: TGTGCCAGCAGTTACCAGGCCCCTGGGCCAGGCGAGCAGTACTTC; CDR3: CASSYQAPGPGEQYF
V: TRBV5-8; size: NA; D: TRBD1; J: TRBJ2-7; DNA: TGTGCCAGCAGCATACAGGGGTTAGGCGAGCAGTACTTC; CDR3: CASSIQGLGEQYF
V: TRBV6-6; size: NA; D: NA; J: TRBJ2-2; DNA: TGTGCCAGCAGTTACTTTGGAGGGTCGGACACCGGGGAGCTGTTTTTT; CDR3: CASSYFGGSDTGELFF
V: TRBV4-1; size: NA; D: TRBD1; J: TRBJ1-6; DNA: TGCGCCAGCAGCCAAGGGGACAGGGTCTATAATTCACCCCTCCACTTT; CDR3: CASSQGDRVYNSPLHF
V: TRBV6-1; size: NA; D: TRBD1; J: TRBJ1-2; DNA: TGTGCCAGCAGTGACAGGGACAGGATGGGCGGCTACACCTTC; CDR3: CASSDRDRMGGYTF
V: TRBV14; size: NA; D: TRBD2; J: TRBJ2-7; DNA: TGTGCCAGCAGCCGGGTAGCGGGAGCGGGCGAGCAGTACTTC; CDR3: CASSRVAGAGEQYF
V: TRBV4-1; size: NA; D: TRBD2; J: TRBJ2-3; DNA: TGCGCCAGCAGCCAAGAAGAGGCTAGCGGGGCAGATACGCAGTATTTT; CDR3: CASSQEEASGADTQYF
V: TRBV13; size: NA; D: TRBD1; J: TRBJ2-7; DNA: TGTGCCAGCAGCGGATACGGGGACAGGGGCTACGAGCAGTACTTC; CDR3: CASSGYGDRGYEQYF
V: TRBV2; size: few; D: NA; J: TRBJ2-6; DNA: TGTGCCAGCAGCGGGACAACTGGGGCCAACGTCCTGACTTTC; CDR3: CASSGTTGANVLTF
V: TRBV7-9; size: NA; D: NA; J: TRBJ2-1; DNA: TGTTCCAGCAGCTTACTAGTCGATGAGCAGTTCTTC; CDR3: CSSSLLVDEQFF
V: TRBV7-2; size: few; D: NA; J: TRBJ1-1; DNA: TGTGCCAGCAGCCGACCCACCGGGACACCGAAGTCCGAAGTCCGTGAAGCTTTCTTT; CDR3: CASSRPTGTPKSEVREAFF
V: TRBV7-9; size: NA; D: TRBD1; J: TRBJ2-3; DNA: TGTGCCAGCAGCGGACCGGACAGGGCAAGCACAGATACGCAGTATTTT; CDR3: CASSGPDRASTDTQYF
V: TRBV27; size: NA; D: TRBD2; J: TRBJ2-2; DNA: TGTGCCAGCAGTTTCCTAAACGCGGGGGGGGCCGGGGAGCTGTTTTTT; CDR3: CASSFLNAGGAGELFF
V: TRBV7-6; size: NA; D: TRBD2; J: TRBJ2-1; DNA: TGTGCCAGCAGCTTAGCAGTTGGGCGGTCCAGCGGGAGGAATGAGCAGTTCTTC; CDR3: CASSLAVGRSSGRNEQFF
V: TRBV5-1; size: NA; D: TRBD1; J: TRBJ2-3; DNA: TGCGCCAGCTACGAACAGGGGGCTGGCACAGATACGCAGTATTTT; CDR3: CASYEQGAGTDTQYF
V: TRBV10-3; size: NA; D: TRBD1; J: TRBJ2-2; DNA: TGTGCCACCCAGGACAGGTCAAACACCGGGGAGCTGTTTTTT; CDR3: CATQDRSNTGELFF
V: TRBV20-1; size: NA; D: NA; J: TRBJ2-7; DNA: TGCAGTGCGCACTACGGCGAGCAGTACTTC; CDR3: CSAHYGEQYF
V: TRBV9; size: NA; D: NA; J: TRBJ2-7; DNA: TGTGCCAGCAGCGCCGGGGGGCAGGTGGGGGACTACGAGCAGTACTTC; CDR3: CASSAGGQVGDYEQYF
V: TRBV2; size: NA; D: NA; J: TRBJ2-7; DNA: TGTGCCAGCAGTTACAGGGTTAACTCCTACGAGCAGTACTTC; CDR3: CASSYRVNSYEQYF
V: TRBV28; size: NA; D: NA; J: TRBJ1-2; DNA: TGTGCCAGCAGTTGGGCAGACTATGGCTACACCTTC; CDR3: CASSWADYGYTF
V: TRBV5-1; size: NA; D: TRBD2; J: TRBJ2-1; DNA: TGCGCCAGCAGGGCGGGAGGGCCCTACAATGAGCAGTTCTTC; CDR3: CASRAGGPYNEQFF
V: TRBV9; size: NA; D: NA; J: TRBJ1-2; DNA: TGTGCCAGCAGCGTAGGACAGACGCCCTATGGCTACACCTTC; CDR3: CASSVGQTPYGYTF
V: TRBV10-2; size: NA; D: TRBD1; J: TRBJ2-7; DNA: TGCGCCAGCACCCCGGGACAGGGGTACGAGCAGTACTTC; CDR3: CASTPGQGYEQYF
V: TRBV6-1; size: NA; D: NA; J: TRBJ1-3; DNA: TGTGCCAGCAGTGAAGCCCCCAGGCCCCCCGGAAACACCATATATTTT; CDR3: CASSEAPRPPGNTIYF
V: TRBV18; size: NA; D: NA; J: TRBJ1-2; DNA: TGTGCCAGCTCACCTGGCTTTTATGCTCTCTTC; CDR3: CASSPGFYALF
V: TRBV19; size: NA; D: TRBD2; J: TRBJ2-2; DNA: TGTGCCAGTAGTCCGAGCGGGGGTACCGGGGAGCTGTTTTTT; CDR3: CASSPSGGTGELFF
V: TRBV4-1; size: NA; D: NA; J: TRBJ1-5; DNA: TGCGCCAGCAGCCAATTGACAGCAAATCAGCCCCAGCATTTT; CDR3: CASSQLTANQPQHF